A selection of T cell receptor beta chains follows, all from one sample in a study of T cells in Graves' hyperthyroidism and ophthalmopathy. One entry per CDR3 protein results from TCRdb running MiXCR on the multiplex PCR reads. The sample lists some 580,000 distinct CDR3 sequences; about 16% were seen once. Sample: blood. The receptors here all came from a middle-aged woman with Graves' ophthalmopathy. CDR3s include the opening cysteine and the closing phenylalanine or tryptophan. A D gene is named only where the DNA matches it firmly. Some rows mark clone size as missing; the rest say once, few, many or name a class of expanded clone.

many	TRBD2	TRBV7-3	TRBJ2-7	TGTGCCAGCAGCCTCCGCCCCCCCACTAGCGGGAGGGTCTACGAGCAGTACTTC	CASSLRPPTSGRVYEQYF
many	.	TRBV29-1	TRBJ1-1	TGCAGCGTTAGACCGAAGGGGGGTACTGAAGCTTTCTTT	CSVRPKGGTEAFF
.	TRBD2	TRBV7-2	TRBJ2-5	TGTGCCAGCAGCTTAGCGTCTAGCGGGGGGGCGGAGACCCAGTACTTC	CASSLASSGGAETQYF
few	.	TRBV12-5	TRBJ2-7	TGTGCTAGTGGTTGGGATCTCGTGGACTCCTACGAGCAGTACTTC	CASGWDLVDSYEQYF
many	TRBD2	TRBV5-1	TRBJ2-3	TGCGCCAGCAGCCAACTCCCAGCGGGAGGTAGCACAGATACGCAGTATTTT	CASSQLPAGGSTDTQYF
.	.	TRBV7-2	TRBJ2-7	TGTGCCAGCAGCTTAGGGGACGGATTATACGAGCAGTACTTC	CASSLGDGLYEQYF
few	.	TRBV30	TRBJ1-4	TGTGCCTGGAGCGTAAGGGGATTAGAGGAAAAACTGTTTTTT	CAWSVRGLEEKLFF
.	.	TRBV2	TRBJ2-4	TGTGCCAGCAGTGGAGACTCAAACATTCAGTACTTC	CASSGDSNIQYF
few	TRBD2	TRBV19	TRBJ2-7	TGTGCCAGTAGTATCTTTGCGGGAGAAACGTACGAGCAGTACTTC	CASSIFAGETYEQYF
.	.	TRBV11-2	TRBJ1-3	TGTGCCAGCAGCTTAGTCATCCGCGGAAACACCATATATTTT	CASSLVIRGNTIYF
few	.	TRBV28	TRBJ1-2	TGTGCCAGCAGATTCGGGACGGCCTTCTATGGCTACACCTTC	CASRFGTAFYGYTF
.	.	TRBV2	TRBJ2-5	TGTGCCAGCAGGACTGACAGTCCCCAAGAGACCCAGTACTTC	CASRTDSPQETQYF
.	TRBD2	TRBV7-3	TRBJ2-7	TGTGCCAGCAGCCCCCCTAGCGGGGGGCTCTCCTACGAGCAGTACTTC	CASSPPSGGLSYEQYF
many	.	TRBV2	TRBJ1-4	TGTGCCAGCAGTGAGGGGGCGGGGCGCGAAAAACTGTTTTTT	CASSEGAGREKLFF
many	TRBD1	TRBV6-1	TRBJ1-1	TGTGCCAGCAGTAGTGACAGGGACGCTGAAGCTTTCTTT	CASSSDRDAEAFF
.	.	TRBV5-8	TRBJ1-5	TGTGCCAGCAGCTCCTGGCCTCTCGGGGGCAATCAGCCCCAGCATTTT	CASSSWPLGGNQPQHF
few	TRBD2	TRBV12-3/TRBV12-4	TRBJ2-1	TGTGCCAGCAGTATAGCGGGGCGAGATGGCGGGAGGCTCTATGAGCAGTTCTTC	CASSIAGRDGGRLYEQFF
many	TRBD2	TRBV2	TRBJ2-3	TGTGCCAGCAGGCGGGAGGGCGGCACAGATACGCAGTATTTT	CASRREGGTDTQYF
many	.	TRBV10-3	TRBJ1-1	TGTGCCATCAGTGAGTCGAATTTGAACACTGAAGCTTTCTTT	CAISESNLNTEAFF
few	.	TRBV20-1	TRBJ2-1	TGCAGTGCTAGGGCTCTACTTGGGCTGGGTTCCTACAATGAGCAGTTCTTC	CSARALLGLGSYNEQFF
.	TRBD2	TRBV4-1	TRBJ2-5	TGCGCCAGCAGCCTTGGTGGACTAGCGGGGTGGGAGACCCAGTACTTC	CASSLGGLAGWETQYF
many	.	TRBV3-1	TRBJ1-5	TGTGCCAGCAGCCAAGGTTCCGCAAATCAGCCCCAGCATTTT	CASSQGSANQPQHF
few	.	TRBV19	TRBJ1-1	TGTGCCAGTAGTCGCCGGGGGTTGACTGAAGCTTTCTTT	CASSRRGLTEAFF
many	.	TRBV11-2	TRBJ2-7	TGTGCCAGCAGCCCCCAACAGGTCTACGAGCAGTACTTC	CASSPQQVYEQYF
many	.	TRBV2	TRBJ2-1	TGTGCCAGCAGAAGGGACAATTACAATGAGCAGTTCTTC	CASRRDNYNEQFF
many	.	TRBV12-3/TRBV12-4	TRBJ2-7	TGTGCCAGCAGTATAAGGACCGGCGGCTACGAGCAGTACTTC	CASSIRTGGYEQYF